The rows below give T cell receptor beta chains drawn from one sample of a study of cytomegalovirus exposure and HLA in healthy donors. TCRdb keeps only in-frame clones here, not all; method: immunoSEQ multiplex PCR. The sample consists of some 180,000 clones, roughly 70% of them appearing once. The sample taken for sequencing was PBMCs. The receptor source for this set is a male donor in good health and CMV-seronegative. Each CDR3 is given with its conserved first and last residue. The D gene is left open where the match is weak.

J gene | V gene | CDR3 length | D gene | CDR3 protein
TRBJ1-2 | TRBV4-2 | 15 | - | CASSQDRTDSYGYTF
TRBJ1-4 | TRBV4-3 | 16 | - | CASSQDTGGGGEKLFF
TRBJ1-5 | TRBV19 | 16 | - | CASSNPPGGYNQPQHF
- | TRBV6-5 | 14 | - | CASSYVGQRYEQYF
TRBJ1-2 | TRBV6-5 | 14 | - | CASSPRGANYGYTF
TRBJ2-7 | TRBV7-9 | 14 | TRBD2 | CASSSTSGMYEQYF
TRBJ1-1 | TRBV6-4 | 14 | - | CASQYRVWNTEAFF
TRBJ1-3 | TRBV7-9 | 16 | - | CASSLGTGRSGNTIYF
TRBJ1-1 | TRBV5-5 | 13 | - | CASSLFLNTEAFF
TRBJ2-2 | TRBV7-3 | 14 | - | CASSLTRRTGELFF
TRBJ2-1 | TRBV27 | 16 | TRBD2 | CASSLILAGGPNEQFF
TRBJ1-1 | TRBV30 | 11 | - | CACGRGSQAFF
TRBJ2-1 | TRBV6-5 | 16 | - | CASSWGTPSSYNEQFF
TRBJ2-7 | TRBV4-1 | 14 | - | CASSQVDGDGEQYF
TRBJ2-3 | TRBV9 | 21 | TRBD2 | CASSVATPSGETGGSTDTQYF
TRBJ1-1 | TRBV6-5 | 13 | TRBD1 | CASTGQGWAEAFF
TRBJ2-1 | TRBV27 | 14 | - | CASSTLAALGEQFF
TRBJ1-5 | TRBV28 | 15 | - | CASSLLGGGNQPQHF
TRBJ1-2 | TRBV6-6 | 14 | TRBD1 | CASSYGQGASGYTF
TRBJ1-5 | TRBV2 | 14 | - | CASKLLNSNQPQHF
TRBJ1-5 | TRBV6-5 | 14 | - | CASSYAGANQPQHF
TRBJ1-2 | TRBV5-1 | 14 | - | CASSLGAANYGYTF
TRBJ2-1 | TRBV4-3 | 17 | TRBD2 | CASSQDRGLAGGSEQFF
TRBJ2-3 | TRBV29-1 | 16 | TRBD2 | CSVPTSGGTRTDTQYF
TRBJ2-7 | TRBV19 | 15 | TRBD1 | CASSITGTGGNEQYF
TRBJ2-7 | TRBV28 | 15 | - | CASSLGGSITYEQYF
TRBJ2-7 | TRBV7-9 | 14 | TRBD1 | CASSLRDRPYEQYF
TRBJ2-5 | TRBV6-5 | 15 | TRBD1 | CASSPTGGEQETQYF
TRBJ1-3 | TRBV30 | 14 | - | CAWSVGISGNTIYF
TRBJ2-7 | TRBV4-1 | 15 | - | CASSQDVGHLYEQYF
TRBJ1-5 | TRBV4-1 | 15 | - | CASSQGEGRNQPQHF
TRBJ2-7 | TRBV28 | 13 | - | CASTPPQGYEQYF
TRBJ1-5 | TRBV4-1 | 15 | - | CASSQATGSNQPQHF
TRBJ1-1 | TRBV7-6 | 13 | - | CASSKRPNTEAFF
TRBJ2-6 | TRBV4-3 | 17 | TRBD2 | CASSQDPAGGGANVLTF
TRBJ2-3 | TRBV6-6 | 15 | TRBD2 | CASSYKRGPTDTQYF
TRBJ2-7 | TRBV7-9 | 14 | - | CAGSLQVASYEQYF
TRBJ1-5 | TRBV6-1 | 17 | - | CASSAREYLYSNQPQHF
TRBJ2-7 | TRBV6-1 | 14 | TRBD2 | CASSDGTSDNEQYF
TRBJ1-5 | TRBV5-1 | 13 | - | CASSPQSNQPQHF
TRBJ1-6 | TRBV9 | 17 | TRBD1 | CASSPRERGHPDSPLHF
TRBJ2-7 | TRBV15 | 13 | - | CATSLGQSYEQYF
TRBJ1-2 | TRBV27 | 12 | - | CASSLNRDPLTF
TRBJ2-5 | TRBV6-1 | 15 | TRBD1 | CASSDRDRGKETQYF
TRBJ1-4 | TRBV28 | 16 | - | CASSFLGPGTNEKLFF
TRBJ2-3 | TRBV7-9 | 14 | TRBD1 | CASNRDRGADTQYF
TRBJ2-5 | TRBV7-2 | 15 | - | CASSIQESATETQYF
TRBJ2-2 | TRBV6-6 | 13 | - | CASSYSLTGELFF
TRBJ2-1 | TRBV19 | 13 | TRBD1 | CASSMGQLNEQFF
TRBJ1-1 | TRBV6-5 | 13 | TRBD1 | CASEGTANTEAFF
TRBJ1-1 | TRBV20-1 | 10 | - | CSAEREEAFF
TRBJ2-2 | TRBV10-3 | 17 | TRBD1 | CAISESGTGGDTGELFF
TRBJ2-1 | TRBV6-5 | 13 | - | CASSYNEHNEQFF
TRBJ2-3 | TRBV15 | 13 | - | CATSRDIRDTQYF
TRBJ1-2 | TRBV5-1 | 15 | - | CASSIGQLWPGGYTF
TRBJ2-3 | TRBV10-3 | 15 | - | CAISERGRGTDTQYF
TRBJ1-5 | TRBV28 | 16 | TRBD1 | CASTGTGGYRNQPQHF
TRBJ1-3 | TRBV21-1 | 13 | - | CASSQTRGNTIYF
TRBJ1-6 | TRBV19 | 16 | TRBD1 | CASSRDRGSDNSPLHF